This entry features one T cell receptor (beta chain) sequence. For TCR beta, libraries came from quantitative 5'-RACE with molecular barcodes. TCRdb re-called the 5' RACE reads through MiXCR, storing one row per CDR3 protein. The sample includes 200,000 to 300,000 distinct CDR3 sequences, around 25% of them seen just once. These data belong to a study of CD8 T cells in ankylosing spondylitis. Source material: blood, either unsorted or a sorted T cell fraction (not recorded which). This receptor was obtained from a male donor with ankylosing spondylitis or in good health (not recorded which).

Here the CDR3 DNA reads TGCAGTGCTCCGCAACTACAGGTCTATAATTCACCCCTCCACTTT. The encoded protein is CSAPQLQVYNSPLHF. V gene TRBV20-1 combines with J gene TRBJ1-6; D is possibly TRBD1 (5 bases). The CDR3 extends over 15 amino acids. Per the germline V gene, CDR1 is DFQATT and CDR2 is SNEGSKA (reference sequence). The V end lost 5 bases, the J end lost 3 bases, and 14 bases lay between the germline ends.